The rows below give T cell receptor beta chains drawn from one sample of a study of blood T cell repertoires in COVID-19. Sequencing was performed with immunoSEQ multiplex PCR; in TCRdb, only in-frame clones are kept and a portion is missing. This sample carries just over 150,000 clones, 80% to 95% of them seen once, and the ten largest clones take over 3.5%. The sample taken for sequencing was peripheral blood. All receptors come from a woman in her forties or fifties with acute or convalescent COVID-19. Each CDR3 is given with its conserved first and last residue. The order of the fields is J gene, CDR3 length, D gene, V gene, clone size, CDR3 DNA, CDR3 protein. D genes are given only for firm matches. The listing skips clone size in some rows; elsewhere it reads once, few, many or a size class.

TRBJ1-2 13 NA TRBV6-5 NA TGTGCCAGCACCCTAACGGGACAAAGTGGCTACACCTTC CASTLTGQSGYTF
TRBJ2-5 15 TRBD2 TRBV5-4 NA TGTGCCAGCAGTTCGGGACTAGCGGGGATTGAGACCCAGTACTTC CASSSGLAGIETQYF
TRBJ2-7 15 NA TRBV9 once TGTGCCAGCAGCCTACTCCCGGGTGGTTGGTACGAGCAGTACTTC CASSLLPGGWYEQYF
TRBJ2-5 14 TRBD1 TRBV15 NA TGTGCCACCAGCCCCGGGACAGGGGTCGAGACCCAGTACTTC CATSPGTGVETQYF
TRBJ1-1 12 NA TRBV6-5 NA TGTGCCAGTCACGGTTTGAACACTGAAGCTTTCTTT CASHGLNTEAFF
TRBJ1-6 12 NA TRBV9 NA TGTGCCAGCAGCGTGGGCAATTCACCCCTCCACTTT CASSVGNSPLHF
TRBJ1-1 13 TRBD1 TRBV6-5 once TGTGCCAGCAGGGGACAGGGGGAGACTGAAGCTTTCTTT CASRGQGETEAFF
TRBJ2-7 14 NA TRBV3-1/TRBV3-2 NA TGTGCCAGCAGCCAAGATCGCCTAGCCGGCGAGCAGTACTTC CASSQDRLAGEQYF
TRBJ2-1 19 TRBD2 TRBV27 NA TGTGCCAGCAGTCGATCCGGGACTAGCGGGACCGGATCCTACAATGAGCAGTTCTTC CASSRSGTSGTGSYNEQFF
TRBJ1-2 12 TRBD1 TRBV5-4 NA TGTGCCAGCAGCCGGACAGGGAGTGGCTACACCTTC CASSRTGSGYTF
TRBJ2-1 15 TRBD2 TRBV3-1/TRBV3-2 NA TGTGCCAGCAGCCATCTAGCGGGAGGCCGGGATGAGCAGTTCTTC CASSHLAGGRDEQFF
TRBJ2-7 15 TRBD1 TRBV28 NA TGTGCCAGCAGTACTGCCGGGACAGGGTTTTACGAGCAGTACTTC CASSTAGTGFYEQYF
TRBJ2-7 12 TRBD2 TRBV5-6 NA TGTGCCAGCAGCCGGGGAGGGACCGAGCAGTACTTC CASSRGGTEQYF
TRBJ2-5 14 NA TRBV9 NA TGTGCCAGCAGCGCACAGGGAGCGGGGGAGACCCAGTACTTC CASSAQGAGETQYF
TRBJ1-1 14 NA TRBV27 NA TGTGCCAGCAGTCCACTTGGCCCGGGGACTGAAGCTTTCTTT CASSPLGPGTEAFF
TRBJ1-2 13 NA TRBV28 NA TGTGCCAGCAGTTTAAACAGGGACTATGGCTACACCTTC CASSLNRDYGYTF
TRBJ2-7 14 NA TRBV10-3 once TGTGCCATCAGTGATGGCAGGGGAACCTACGAGCAGTACTTC CAISDGRGTYEQYF
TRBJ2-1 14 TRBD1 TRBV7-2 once TGTGCCAGCAGACGTCCAACAGGGGCTACTGAGCAGTTCTTC CASRRPTGATEQFF
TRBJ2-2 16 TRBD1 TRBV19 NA TGTGCCAGTAGTATACTGGGACAGAGAAACACCGGGGAGCTGTTTTTT CASSILGQRNTGELFF
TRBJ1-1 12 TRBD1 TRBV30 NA TGTGCCTCGGACAGGCGGAACACTGAAGCTTTCTTT CASDRRNTEAFF
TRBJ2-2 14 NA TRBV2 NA TGTGCCAGCACTAGACTTAGGAACACCGGGGAGCTGTTTTTT CASTRLRNTGELFF
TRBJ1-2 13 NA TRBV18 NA TGTGCCAGCTCACCTGGGGGGGGCTATGGCTACACCTTC CASSPGGGYGYTF
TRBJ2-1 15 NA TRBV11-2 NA TGTGCCAGCAGCCAGACAGAAGGCCGGTTAGGCGAGCAGTTCTTC CASSQTEGRLGEQFF
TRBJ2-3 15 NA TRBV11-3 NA TGTGCCAGCAGCGCCACAGGGGAGGTCACAGATACGCAGTATTTT CASSATGEVTDTQYF
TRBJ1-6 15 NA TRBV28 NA TGTGCCAGCAGTTTCGCGGGCAGGGGTAATTCACCCCTCCACTTT CASSFAGRGNSPLHF
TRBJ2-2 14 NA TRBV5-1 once TGCGCCAGCAGCACCTCAGGGGCCGGCGGGGAGCTGTTTTTT CASSTSGAGGELFF
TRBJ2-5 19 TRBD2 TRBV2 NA TGTGCCAGCACCCTAGAGGGGCTAGCGGGGGGGCCAAGACGAGAGACCCAGTACTTC CASTLEGLAGGPRRETQYF
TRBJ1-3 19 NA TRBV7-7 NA TGTGCTAGCAGATTTTCAGACAGGTACCACCAACCTGATGGAAACACCATATATTTT CASRFSDRYHQPDGNTIYF
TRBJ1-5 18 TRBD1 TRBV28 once TGTGCCAGCACCCCCAACCGCGGGACAGGCTTTAGCAATCAGCCCCAGCATTTT CASTPNRGTGFSNQPQHF
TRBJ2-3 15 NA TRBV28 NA TGTGCCAGCAGTGCCCAAATAACCACTAGAGGTACGCAGTATTTT CASSAQITTRGTQYF
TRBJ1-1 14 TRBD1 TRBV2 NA TGTGCCAGCAGCCGGGACAGCCAGAACACTGAAGCTTTCTTT CASSRDSQNTEAFF
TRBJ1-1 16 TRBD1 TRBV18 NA TGTGCCAGCTCACGTACTGCGGGACAGGGGGGTACTGAAGCTTTCTTT CASSRTAGQGGTEAFF
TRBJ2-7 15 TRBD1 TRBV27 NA TGTGCCAGCAGTTCCTCCGGGACAGGGATCTACGAGCAGTACTTC CASSSSGTGIYEQYF
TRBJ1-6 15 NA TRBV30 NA TGTGCCTGGAGTGTAGGACAGAAGAATAATTCACCCCTCCACTTT CAWSVGQKNNSPLHF
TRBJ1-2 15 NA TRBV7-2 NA TGTGCCAGCAGCTTAGGGTTTAGGGGGGGCTATGGCTACACCTTC CASSLGFRGGYGYTF
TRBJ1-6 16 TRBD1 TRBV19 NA TGTGCCAGTAGTACCCTAAAGACAGGGGGCAATTCACCCCTCCACTTT CASSTLKTGGNSPLHF
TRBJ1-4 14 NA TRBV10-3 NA TGTGCCATCAGTGAACAGGCAACTAATGAAAAACTGTTTTTT CAISEQATNEKLFF
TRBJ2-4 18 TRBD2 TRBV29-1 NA TGCAGCGTTCGATTGACTAGCGGGACCGCCGGGGGCAAAAACATTCAGTACTTC CSVRLTSGTAGGKNIQYF
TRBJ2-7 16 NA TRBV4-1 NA TGCGCCAGCAGCTCCCTCGGACAGACTACAACCTACGAGCAGTACTTC CASSSLGQTTTYEQYF
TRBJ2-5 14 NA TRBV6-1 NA TGTGCCAGCAGGATCGGACTTGGGGAAGAGACCCAGTACTTC CASRIGLGEETQYF
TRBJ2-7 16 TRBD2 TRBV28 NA TGTGCCAGCTCTCCAACTAGCGCTAGTACGAGCGTCGGGCAGTACTTC CASSPTSASTSVGQYF
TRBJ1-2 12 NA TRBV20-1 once TGCAGTGCTAGTCTCGACAGATATGGCTACACCTTC CSASLDRYGYTF
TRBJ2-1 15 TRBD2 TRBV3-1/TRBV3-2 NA TGTGCCAGCAGCCTGGCGGGGGACTCCTACAATGAGCAGTTCTTC CASSLAGDSYNEQFF
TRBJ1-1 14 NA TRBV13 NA TGTGCCAGCAGCTTAGGCAGGGTGAACACTGAAGCTTTCTTT CASSLGRVNTEAFF
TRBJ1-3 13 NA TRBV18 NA TGTGCCAGCACAGACAGCTCCGGAAACACCATATATTTT CASTDSSGNTIYF
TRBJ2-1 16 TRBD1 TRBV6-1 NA TGTGCCAGCAGTGTAGATGGGACAGGGGGCTACAATGAGCAGTTCTTC CASSVDGTGGYNEQFF
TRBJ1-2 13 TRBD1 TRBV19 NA TGTGCCAGTGGACAGGGGGCTATTCGTGGCTACACCTTC CASGQGAIRGYTF
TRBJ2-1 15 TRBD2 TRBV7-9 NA TGTGCCAGCAGCCTACCAGGACTAGCTGCAAGTGAGCAGTTCTTC CASSLPGLAASEQFF